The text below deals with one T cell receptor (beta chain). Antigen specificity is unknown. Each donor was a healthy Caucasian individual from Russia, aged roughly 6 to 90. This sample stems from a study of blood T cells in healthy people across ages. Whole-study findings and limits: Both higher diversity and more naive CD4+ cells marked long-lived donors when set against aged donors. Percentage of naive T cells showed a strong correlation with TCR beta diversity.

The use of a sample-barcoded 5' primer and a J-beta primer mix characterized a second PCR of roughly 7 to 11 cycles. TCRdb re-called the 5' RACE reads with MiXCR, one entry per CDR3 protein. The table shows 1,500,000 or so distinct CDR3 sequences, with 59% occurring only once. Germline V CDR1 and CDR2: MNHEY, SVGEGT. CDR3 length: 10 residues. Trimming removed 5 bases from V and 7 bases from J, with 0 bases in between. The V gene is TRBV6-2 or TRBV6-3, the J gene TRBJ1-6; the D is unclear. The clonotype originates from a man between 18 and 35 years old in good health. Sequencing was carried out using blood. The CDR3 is CASSNSPLHF. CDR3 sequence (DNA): TGTGCCAGCAGTAATTCACCCCTCCACTTT.